This TCR beta chain emerged from a study of tumor-infiltrating lymphocytes in primary liver carcinoma. A constant-region primer served to make TCR beta cDNA from approximately 490 ng total RNA. Library construction for TCR beta comprised three nested multiplex PCR rounds performed with slightly modified ARM-PCR. TRBV1-TRBV30 forward primers paired with a C-beta reverse primer drove the first two PCR rounds, approximately 11 cycles each. TCRdb redid the calling of the multiplex PCR reads with MiXCR, one entry per CDR3 protein. The sample includes 150,000 to 200,000 distinct CDR3 sequences, 70% to 90% of them seen just once. This clonotype was recorded many times. Per the germline V gene, CDR1 is SGHNT and CDR2 is YYREEE (reference sequence). This CDR3 comprises 13 residues. The V end lost 4 bases, the J end lost 0 bases, and 5 bases lay between the germline ends. Co-extraction of both nucleic acids (RNA and DNA) used roughly 18-34 mg of unsorted bulk tissue.

The sequence derives from a man aged 35 to 55 with primary liver carcinoma and hepatitis B virus infection. The chain recombines TRBV5-4 with TRBJ2-1; D is uncertain. The sequenced sample consisted of tumor tissue from primary liver carcinoma. As DNA, the CDR3 is TGTGCCAGCAGCCCGGGCTCCTACAATGAGCAGTTCTTC. Translating it yields CASSPGSYNEQFF.